The 30 T cell receptor beta chains listed next were all sequenced from one sample in a study of shared clonotypes between healthy human individuals. Sequencing was performed with immunoSEQ multiplex PCR; in TCRdb, only in-frame clones are kept and a portion is missing. Among under 650,000 clones listed, about 95% were seen once. The sequenced material came from naive CD4+ T cells sorted from blood. The subset was: CD45RA+ positively selected. Every receptor here comes from a woman in her 30s in good health.

The chain employs TRBV25-1 and TRBJ2-3; 12 bases are a match to TRBD1. Losses at the gene ends were 3 bases for V and 6 bases for J; bases not matched to a gene: 7. The germline CDR1 and CDR2 sequences are MGHDK and SYGVNS. The CDR3 contains 16 residues. CDR3 DNA sequence: TGTGCCAGCAGTGAGAGTTTTGGGACAGGGGGCGATACGCAGTATTTT. Its translation is CASSESFGTGGDTQYF.

This clone showed up just once. The J gene is TRBJ2-3, the V gene TRBV7-8; 7 bases fit TRBD2. The CDR3 is 21 residues long. V lost 2 bases and J lost 3; bases outside the gene matches: 23. CDR1 and CDR2 from the germline V gene are SGHVS and FQNEAQ. The CDR3 DNA reads as TGTGCCAGCAGCTTAAGGGTTCGCCCGAATATGGGTGCGGGAGATACAGATACGCAGTATTTT. As protein: CASSLRVRPNMGAGDTDTQYF.

This sequence joins TRBV4-1 and TRBJ1-5; TRBD1 matches at 9 bases. The length of the CDR3 is 16 residues. From germline, CDR1 is MGHRA and CDR2 YSYEKL. V dropped 1 base and J dropped 9; count of bases not matched to a gene: 10. The CDR3 nucleotides read TGCGCCAGCAGCCAAGCGGGACAGGGAAAGGGTGGGCCCCAGCATTTT. Translating it yields CASSQAGQGKGGPQHF.

This chain links TRBV28 with TRBJ2-1, with 9 bases that match TRBD2. V dropped 3 bases and J dropped 10; count of bases not matched to a gene: 10. The CDR3 sequence is 15 residues long. Germline-derived CDR1 and CDR2 are MDHEN and SYDVKM. The DNA of the CDR3 is TGTGCCAGCAGTTTCATAGGACTAGCGTTTGGGGAGCAGTTCTTC. This sequence encodes CASSFIGLAFGEQFF.

This rearrangement joins TRBV6-4 to TRBJ2-5; no clear D gene. V gave up 8 bases and J gave up 9 bases, with 10 bases separating them. Germline CDR1 MRHNA, CDR2 SNTAGT. This CDR3 comprises 10 residues. CDR3 sequence: CASEAPAQYF. In nucleotides, the CDR3 is TGTGCCAGCGAAGCCCCTGCCCAGTACTTC.

This chain's CDR3 is CASSELFRQGLAGANTGELFF. The CDR3 DNA is TGCGCCAGCAGCGAATTATTCAGACAGGGGCTAGCGGGAGCGAACACCGGGGAGCTGTTTTTT. The rearrangement links TRBV5-1 to TRBJ2-2, with 10 bases fitting TRBD2. The CDR3 runs to 21 residues. Germline CDR1 SGHRS, CDR2 YFSETQ. V was clipped by 4 bases and J by 0 bases; unmatched bases: 18.

The gene calls are TRBV7-9 and TRBJ2-7; D may be TRBD1 (5 bases). The germline CDR1 and CDR2 sequences are SEHNR and FQNEAQ (reference sequence). The CDR3 is made up of 13 amino acids. V was cut by 3 bases and J by 5 bases, with 11 bases left in between. This chain's CDR3 is CASSFVQGDEQYF. The DNA for the CDR3 is TGTGCCAGCAGCTTTGTCCAGGGTGACGAGCAGTACTTC.

The V gene is TRBV5-1, the J gene TRBJ2-7; the D is unclear. Trimming took 2 bases from V and 9 from J, leaving 21 bases between them. The CDR3 extends over 15 amino acids. Germline-derived CDR1 and CDR2 are SGHRS and YFSETQ. CDR3 sequence: CASSFGLPPIIRQYF. The CDR3 DNA follows: TGCGCCAGCAGCTTCGGATTACCTCCCATAATCAGGCAGTACTTC.

The chain carries TRBV5-1 and TRBJ2-2, with D possibly being TRBD1 (5 bases). Germline V CDR1 and CDR2: SGHRS, YFSETQ. Trimming removed 0 bases from V and 7 bases from J, with 10 bases in between. This CDR3 has 14 amino acids. CDR3 residues: CASSLVTGFGELFF. For the CDR3, the DNA is TGCGCCAGCAGCTTGGTTACAGGTTTCGGGGAGCTGTTTTTT.

The chain joins TRBV18 to TRBJ1-4; TRBD1 matches 9 bases. The germline CDR1 and CDR2 sequences are KGHSH and LQKENI. With V trimmed by 2 bases and J by 7 bases, 2 bases remained unmatched. The CDR3 covers 14 residues. The CDR3 spells CASSPTGGIEKLFF. The CDR3 DNA reads TGTGCCAGCTCACCAACAGGGGGCATTGAAAAACTGTTTTTT.

The chain couples TRBV28 to TRBJ2-1; 7 bases are a match to TRBD1. Germline lookup yields CDR1 MDHEN and CDR2 SYDVKM. J was trimmed by 7 bases and V by 4 bases; bases with no gene match: 7. The CDR3 length is 14 residues. The CDR3 nucleotides are TGTGCCAGCAGTTCCGGGACAGTAAAGAATGAGCAGTTCTTC. As protein: CASSSGTVKNEQFF.

Here the CDR3 reads CASSAQGAGYNEQFF. The CDR3 nucleotides read TGTGCCAGCAGTGCCCAGGGGGCGGGCTACAATGAGCAGTTCTTC. The rearrangement links TRBV6-4 to TRBJ2-1; 8 bases line up with TRBD1. With 4 bases clipped from V and 3 bases from J, the junction kept 5 bases outside the gene matches. Germline loops: CDR1 MRHNA, CDR2 SNTAGT. This CDR3 spans 15 amino acids.

This rearrangement joins TRBV5-1 to TRBJ2-7; D might be TRBD2 (6 bases). CDR3 size: 14 residues. Germline loops: CDR1 SGHRS, CDR2 YFSETQ. V shed 6 bases and J shed 0 bases, with 13 bases lying between them. The chain's CDR3 is CASNRVADSYEQYF. The DNA for the CDR3 is TGCGCCAGCAACCGGGTAGCGGACTCCTACGAGCAGTACTTC.

This chain connects TRBV7-6 to TRBJ2-1; TRBD2 agrees at 7 bases. Losses at the gene ends were 2 bases for V and 4 bases for J; bases not matched to a gene: 8. CDR1 and CDR2 from the germline V gene are SGHVS and FNYEAQ. The CDR3 has 16 amino acids. CDR3 in amino acids: CASSLTTAGLYNEQFF. CDR3 nucleotides: TGTGCCAGCAGCTTAACTACCGCGGGACTATACAATGAGCAGTTCTTC.

This clone was recorded once. The genes are TRBV6-5 and TRBJ2-7, with D unclear. The CDR3 extends over 13 amino acids. V lost 5 bases and J lost 4, with 12 bases in between. Germline CDR1 MNHEY, CDR2 SVGAGI. CDR3 protein: CASSTPGQYEQYF. CDR3 nucleotide sequence: TGTGCCAGCAGTACCCCCGGGCAGTACGAGCAGTACTTC.

The chain couples TRBV7-2 to TRBJ1-1; D gene ambiguous. V was clipped by 8 bases and J by 12 bases, with 22 bases between them. The germline CDR1 and CDR2 sequences are SGHTA and FQGNSA. The CDR3 is made up of 13 amino acids. The CDR3 protein is CASSRGTARSSFF. CDR3 nucleotide sequence: TGTGCCAGCTCCCGCGGCACAGCACGAAGTTCTTTCTTT. Together with reference TRBV7-2 and TRBJ1-1, the CDR3 gives the full variable domain: GAGVSQSPSNKVTEKGKDVELRCDPISGHTALYWYRQSLGQGLEFLIYFQGNSAPDKSGLPSDRFSAERTGGSVSTLTIQRTQQEDSAVYLCASSRGTARSSFFGQGTRLTVV.

The chain joins TRBV29-1 to TRBJ2-1; 7 nucleotides match TRBD2. V gave up 4 bases and J gave up 3 bases; unmatched junction bases: 3. CDR3 size: 13 residues. Germline-derived CDR1 and CDR2 are SQVTM and ANQGSEA. The CDR3 DNA reads as TGCAGCGTTGGGGGAGGGAACTACAATGAGCAGTTCTTC. Translation gives CSVGGGNYNEQFF.

The chain employs TRBV19 and TRBJ2-7; 8 positions agree with TRBD1. The CDR3 contains 13 residues. Germline CDR1 LNHDA, CDR2 SQIVND (reference sequence). V shed 4 bases and J 4 bases; nucleotides not matched to a gene: 3. The CDR3 DNA is TGTGCCAGTAGTACGCAGGGGGCTTACGAGCAGTACTTC. Its translation is CASSTQGAYEQYF.

This sequence joins TRBV2 and TRBJ2-7; 9 bases are a match to TRBD2. Germline trimming cut 1 base from V and 4 bases from J; bases unmatched to any gene: 11. The CDR3 extends over 17 amino acids. Germline CDR1 reads SNHLY; CDR2 reads FYNNEI. Here the CDR3 reads CASSEGRGGGLFYEQYF. The CDR3 DNA reads as TGTGCCAGCAGTGAAGGTCGCGGGGGGGGACTGTTTTACGAGCAGTACTTC.

The V gene is TRBV12-1, the J gene TRBJ2-7; TRBD1, the table's D call, lacks a check against the DNA. TRBV12-1 is described as a pseudogene. The length of the CDR3 is 14 residues. The CDR3 sequence: CASSSRDRVHEQYF. CDR3 DNA sequence: TGTGCCAGCAGCTCCCGGGACAGGGTCCACGAGCAGTACTTC.

The chain employs TRBV28 and TRBJ1-3, with D perhaps TRBD1 (6 bases). V was trimmed by 5 bases and J by 3 bases, leaving 14 bases between them. Germline V gene data show CDR1 as MDHEN and CDR2 as SYDVKM. The CDR3 has 15 residues. The CDR3: CASSPTGTRGNTIYF. CDR3 nucleotides: TGTGCCAGCAGTCCCACAGGGACGCGTGGAAACACCATATATTTT.

This chain connects TRBV7-9 to TRBJ2-1; D is ambiguous. This CDR3 is 12 amino acids long. V was shortened by 5 bases and J by 7 bases, with 9 bases between the two germline ends. Germline V CDR1 and CDR2: SEHNR, FQNEAQ (reference sequence). CDR3 sequence: CASSRQKNEQFF. CDR3 coding DNA: TGTGCCAGCAGCAGGCAGAAAAATGAGCAGTTCTTC.

This rearrangement joins TRBV28 to TRBJ1-2; 7 nucleotides align to TRBD1. The CDR3 has 15 amino acids. CDR1 and CDR2 from the germline V gene are MDHEN and SYDVKM. The V gene end was trimmed by 2 bases and the J gene end by 4 bases; junction bases not matched to a gene: 7. Here the CDR3 DNA reads TGTGCCAGCAGTTTAGAGGGGGCGCTGGGCTATGGCTACACCTTC. It codes for CASSLEGALGYGYTF.

This clone was found once. The J gene is TRBJ2-3, the V gene TRBV7-6; no definite D call. The CDR3 spans 12 residues. Per germline, CDR1 SGHVS and CDR2 FNYEAQ. The V end lost 2 bases, the J end lost 6 bases, and 6 bases lay between the germline ends. This CDR3 is CASSLNGDTQYF. Written as DNA, the CDR3 is TGTGCCAGCAGCTTAAATGGCGATACGCAGTATTTT.

This chain uses TRBV4-2 with TRBJ1-2, with TRBD1 matching 8 bases. In germline, CDR1 is LGHNA, CDR2 YNFKEQ. V lost 0 bases and J lost 2; bases outside the gene matches: 2. This CDR3 comprises 15 residues. Here the CDR3 DNA reads TGTGCCAGCAGCCAAGAAAGGACAGGGAACTATGGCTACACCTTC. It translates to CASSQERTGNYGYTF.

The chain joins TRBV23-1 to TRBJ2-5; a weak D match, TRBD1 (5 bases). TRBV23-1 qualifies as an ORF whose function is uncertain. The length of the CDR3 is 17 residues. Trimming left V 4 bases short and J 4 bases short, with 22 bases between. The CDR3 loop reads CASSPHGHRQGGETQYF. The CDR3 DNA reads TGCGCCAGCAGTCCGCATGGGCACCGGCAGGGCGGAGAGACCCAGTACTTC.

The V gene is TRBV5-5, the J gene TRBJ1-2; D is undetermined. V was trimmed by 0 bases and J by 6 bases, leaving 21 bases between them. CDR3 length: 17 residues. Germline V lookup: CDR1 SGHKS, CDR2 YYEKEE (reference sequence). CDR3 DNA: TGTGCCAGCAGCTTGGCCAGGACGGGCTGGTTACTGGATGGCTACACCTTC. Translated: CASSLARTGWLLDGYTF.

The J gene is TRBJ1-2, the V gene TRBV27; D call uncertain. The CDR3 consists of 13 residues. The germline V and J ends were trimmed by 3 bases and 0 bases, with 5 bases remaining between them. Germline CDR1 reads MNHEY; CDR2 reads SMNVEV (reference sequence). The CDR3 nucleotides read TGTGCCAGCAGTTTTAAAGCTAACTATGGCTACACCTTC. Protein sequence: CASSFKANYGYTF.

The chain combines TRBV5-1 with TRBJ2-1; 8 nucleotides align to TRBD2. The V gene end was trimmed by 5 bases and the J gene end by 7 bases; junction bases not matched to a gene: 8. The CDR3 runs to 14 residues. The V gene's germline CDR1 is SGHRS and CDR2 YFSETQ. CDR3 protein: CASRFSGAGNEQFF. In nucleotides, the CDR3 is TGCGCCAGCAGATTTAGCGGGGCTGGAAATGAGCAGTTCTTC.

The chain uses TRBV2 and TRBJ2-5; D remains ambiguous. CDR1 is SNHLY and CDR2 is FYNNEI in the germline V gene. The V end was cut by 4 bases, the J end by 2 bases, with 14 bases between. The CDR3 has 15 residues. The CDR3 nucleotides are TGTGCCAGCAGTGCAGATCAAGGGTCTCAAGAGACCCAGTACTTC. It translates to CASSADQGSQETQYF. The whole variable domain, filled in from reference TRBV2 and TRBJ2-5, reads EPEVTQTPSHQVTQMGQEVILRCVPISNHLYFYWYRQILGQKVEFLVSFYNNEISEKSEIFDDQFSVERPDGSNFTLKIRSTKLEDSAMYFCASSADQGSQETQYFGPGTRLLVL.